A selection of T cell receptor beta chains follows, all from one sample in a study of T cells in Graves' hyperthyroidism and ophthalmopathy. MiXCR, run by TCRdb on the multiplex PCR reads, gives a single entry per CDR3 protein. The repertoire includes over 700,000 distinct CDR3 sequences, just over 35% of them detected once, and roughly 30% sits in the top ten. The sequencing input was blood. The receptors stem from a woman in her thirties or forties with Graves' hyperthyroidism. CDR3s include the opening cysteine and the closing phenylalanine or tryptophan. A D gene is named only where the DNA matches it firmly. Clone size appears in some rows only: once, few, many, or a class for an expanded clone.

abundance	v_gene	d_gene	j_gene	CDR3nt	CDR3aa
-	TRBV11-2	-	TRBJ2-6	TGTGCCAGCAGCTTGTTGACAGGGGCCAACGTCCTGACTTTC	CASSLLTGANVLTF
-	TRBV20-1	TRBD2	TRBJ2-5	TGCAGTGCTGCGACAGGGCTAGCGGGGAAAGAGACCCAGTACTTC	CSAATGLAGKETQYF
-	TRBV9	-	TRBJ1-1	TGTGCCAGCAGCGTAGGGGCGTGGACTGAAGCTTTCTTT	CASSVGAWTEAFF
-	TRBV14	-	TRBJ1-1	TGTGCCAGCAGCCAAGATCTTGGGCGAGCTTTCTTT	CASSQDLGRAFF
-	TRBV7-9	-	TRBJ1-2	TGTGCCAGCAGCTTAGCCGGAGACAAAGGTCGCACCTTC	CASSLAGDKGRTF
many	TRBV29-1	-	TRBJ2-6	TGCAGCGCGGACGAGGGAGCAGGGGCCAACGTCCTGACTTTC	CSADEGAGANVLTF
-	TRBV19	TRBD1	TRBJ2-7	TGTGCCAGTTACTCACCGGGACAGAGCTACGAGCAGTACTTC	CASYSPGQSYEQYF
-	TRBV20-1	-	TRBJ2-6	TGCAGTGCTAGAGCCTCAGGGTACGCTGGGGCCAACGTCCTGACTTTC	CSARASGYAGANVLTF
many	TRBV7-2	TRBD1	TRBJ2-5	TGTGCCAGCAGCTTCCGGGACAGAGTACAAGAGACCCAGTACTTC	CASSFRDRVQETQYF
few	TRBV11-1	-	TRBJ2-3	TGTGCCAGCAGGGAGGACAGCACAGATACGCAGTATTTT	CASREDSTDTQYF
-	TRBV24-1	-	TRBJ2-5	TGTGCCAGCAGTGCCCAGGGGTTCCAGGAGACCCAGTACTTC	CASSAQGFQETQYF
-	TRBV28	-	TRBJ1-6	TGTGCCAGCAGTTTCCTCGGGACGAGAGGCTATAATTCACCCCTCCACTTT	CASSFLGTRGYNSPLHF
-	TRBV28	-	TRBJ1-2	TGTGCCAGCAGAGATTCCGGGGAGACCTCCTTC	CASRDSGETSF
many	TRBV20-1	TRBD2	TRBJ2-7	TGCAGTGCTAGAAAGACGGGAGGCTACGAGCAGTACTTC	CSARKTGGYEQYF
many	TRBV6-2/TRBV6-3	TRBD1	TRBJ1-5	TGTGCCAGCAGTCGCAGGGGGCCCGATCAGCCCCAGCATTTT	CASSRRGPDQPQHF
many	TRBV15	-	TRBJ2-7	TGTGCCACCAGCCCCAGGGACGGTAACTACGAGCAGTACTTC	CATSPRDGNYEQYF
-	TRBV11-3	-	TRBJ2-2	TGTGCCAGCAGCCCCCTACAGGGTCGGACCGGGGAGCTGTTTTTT	CASSPLQGRTGELFF
-	TRBV7-9	TRBD1	TRBJ2-3	TGTGCCAGCTCGACAGGGACCACTAGCACAGATACGCAGTATTTT	CASSTGTTSTDTQYF
-	TRBV7-9	TRBD1	TRBJ1-1	TGTGCCAGCAGCTGGGGGACAGGGTCGACTGAAGCTTTCTTT	CASSWGTGSTEAFF
-	TRBV7-8	TRBD1	TRBJ1-5	TGTGCCAGCAGGAGACAGGGGGATCAGAATCAGCCCCAGCATTTT	CASRRQGDQNQPQHF
few	TRBV15	TRBD2	TRBJ2-5	TGTGCCACCAGCAAAACTAGCGGGATCCAAGAGACCCAGTACTTC	CATSKTSGIQETQYF
many	TRBV2	-	TRBJ1-1	TGTGCCAGCTTACGGCAGGAGAACACTGAAGCTTTCTTT	CASLRQENTEAFF
once	TRBV2	TRBD1	TRBJ1-6	TGTGCCAGCAGTTTTAGCCCAACAGGGGGCTCACCCCTCCACTTT	CASSFSPTGGSPLHF
-	TRBV10-3	TRBD1	TRBJ1-2	TGTGCCAGCAGTTACACGGGGGGTCGACAGGGCAACTATGGCTACACCTTC	CASSYTGGRQGNYGYTF
-	TRBV2	-	TRBJ2-7	TGTGCCAGCACCCGCGAGCAGTACTTC	CASTREQYF
few	TRBV6-5	TRBD1	TRBJ1-2	TGTGCCAGCATCGCGGGGCAGGGGGACTACACCTTC	CASIAGQGDYTF
-	TRBV7-3	TRBD2	TRBJ2-5	TGTGCCAGCAGCTTAAACCGTCTAGCGGGAGAGTTGGGGACCCAGTACTTC	CASSLNRLAGELGTQYF
-	TRBV6-2/TRBV6-3	-	TRBJ1-1	TGTGCCAGCAGACGCGACACAGGTAACACTGAAGCTTTCTTT	CASRRDTGNTEAFF
-	TRBV7-9	TRBD1	TRBJ1-1	TGTGCCAGCAGCAGACAGGGGATCGCTCTGAACACTGAAGCTTTCTTT	CASSRQGIALNTEAFF
-	TRBV7-9	-	TRBJ2-3	TGTGCCAGCAGCTTAATGGCAGGGAATGACGCAGATACGCAGTATTTT	CASSLMAGNDADTQYF
few	TRBV20-1	TRBD1	TRBJ1-1	TGCAGTGCTAGAGATCAAGGGCAGGGGGCCTCTGAAGCTTTCTTT	CSARDQGQGASEAFF
-	TRBV10-3	-	TRBJ2-5	TGTGCCATCAGTTCCGGGACAAGGTTCGGGGAGACCCAGTACTTC	CAISSGTRFGETQYF
many	TRBV12-3/TRBV12-4	-	TRBJ1-2	TGTGCCAGCAGCTTCGGGGGCACGGACTATGGCTACACCTTC	CASSFGGTDYGYTF
few	TRBV3-1	-	TRBJ2-7	TGTGCCAGCAGCCAAGAATGGAGGGGGCAAGAAACCTACGAGCAGTACTTC	CASSQEWRGQETYEQYF
-	TRBV6-6	-	TRBJ1-1	TGTGCCAGCAGTCGACCGTTTGGGGGAATCCGGAACACTGAAGCTTTCTTT	CASSRPFGGIRNTEAFF
many	TRBV7-2	-	TRBJ1-2	TGTGCCAGCAGCCAGCCCCCCCAATATGGCTACACCTTC	CASSQPPQYGYTF
many	TRBV20-1	-	TRBJ1-1	TGCAGTGCCAGCGTTGAGGCCCTTAGAGCTTTCTTT	CSASVEALRAFF
-	TRBV7-9	TRBD2	TRBJ2-3	TGTGCCAGCAGCAGGCAGGGACTAGGATATAGCACAGATACGCAGTATTTT	CASSRQGLGYSTDTQYF
-	TRBV7-9	-	TRBJ1-1	TGTGCCAGCAGCTCTCAAGGGGCTTTCTTT	CASSSQGAFF
many	TRBV10-3	-	TRBJ2-7	TGTGCCATCAGCCCTAGCGACTCCTACGAGCAGTACTTC	CAISPSDSYEQYF
few	TRBV20-1	-	TRBJ2-2	TGCAGTGCTAGAGATATGAGGGCTAGCCTCGCGAACACCGGGGAGCTGTTTTTT	CSARDMRASLANTGELFF
-	TRBV7-2	TRBD1	TRBJ1-1	TGTGCCAGCAGTGGGACAGGGGGACTCGGTGAAGCTTTCTTT	CASSGTGGLGEAFF
few	TRBV11-3	-	TRBJ1-2	TGTGCCAGCAGCCACGGAGCTAACTATGGCTACACCTTC	CASSHGANYGYTF
few	TRBV5-1	-	TRBJ2-5	TGCGCCAGCAGCTTGGCCCCCGGGAATGGGCAAGAGACCCAGTACTTC	CASSLAPGNGQETQYF
few	TRBV6-6	-	TRBJ1-4	TGTGCCACGAACTCGGCGAGGTCAAAGGGCGAAAAACTGTTTTTT	CATNSARSKGEKLFF
-	TRBV20-1	-	TRBJ1-3	TGCAGTGCCAGAACCGACGGGAACACCATATATTTT	CSARTDGNTIYF
-	TRBV29-1	-	TRBJ2-3	TGCAGCGTTGAAACGGACACGGGTACCAACACAGATACGCAGTATTTT	CSVETDTGTNTDTQYF
once	TRBV2	-	TRBJ2-2	TGTGCCAGCAAATTTGAACAGACTACCGGGGAGCTGTTTTTT	CASKFEQTTGELFF
many	TRBV19	-	TRBJ1-5	TGTGCCAGTAGTATAGGCGGTGACCCGGGAAGTCAGCCCCAGCATTTT	CASSIGGDPGSQPQHF
-	TRBV7-6	-	TRBJ1-3	TGTGCCGGCAGCCTGACAGGCTCTGGAAACACCATATATTTT	CAGSLTGSGNTIYF
few	TRBV7-9	-	TRBJ2-7	TGTGCCAGCAGCATGAGGGCCGGGGCGAACGAGCAGTACTTC	CASSMRAGANEQYF
many	TRBV7-2	-	TRBJ1-6	TGTGCCAGCAGCCCCCGTCCCCCCGAGAGCTCCTATAATTCACCCCTCCACTTT	CASSPRPPESSYNSPLHF
many	TRBV7-2	-	TRBJ1-5	TGTGCCAGCAGCTCAATGGGGGGGCCGGGGCAGCCCCAGCATTTT	CASSSMGGPGQPQHF
-	TRBV7-8	-	TRBJ2-3	TGTGCCAGCAGCTTAGGAGGTTGGCGCACCAGCACAGATACGCAGTATTTT	CASSLGGWRTSTDTQYF
-	TRBV3-1	-	TRBJ1-2	TGTGCCAGCAGCCAAGATCAGGGAGCTAACTATGGCTACACCTTC	CASSQDQGANYGYTF
many	TRBV7-9	TRBD1	TRBJ1-3	TGTGCCAGCAGCACCGGGGACAGCAGCTCTGGAAACACCATATATTTT	CASSTGDSSSGNTIYF
-	TRBV2	TRBD1	TRBJ1-1	TGTGCCAGCAGTACCATGCGGGGACAGGGGGCTGTGAACACTGAAGCTTTCTTT	CASSTMRGQGAVNTEAFF